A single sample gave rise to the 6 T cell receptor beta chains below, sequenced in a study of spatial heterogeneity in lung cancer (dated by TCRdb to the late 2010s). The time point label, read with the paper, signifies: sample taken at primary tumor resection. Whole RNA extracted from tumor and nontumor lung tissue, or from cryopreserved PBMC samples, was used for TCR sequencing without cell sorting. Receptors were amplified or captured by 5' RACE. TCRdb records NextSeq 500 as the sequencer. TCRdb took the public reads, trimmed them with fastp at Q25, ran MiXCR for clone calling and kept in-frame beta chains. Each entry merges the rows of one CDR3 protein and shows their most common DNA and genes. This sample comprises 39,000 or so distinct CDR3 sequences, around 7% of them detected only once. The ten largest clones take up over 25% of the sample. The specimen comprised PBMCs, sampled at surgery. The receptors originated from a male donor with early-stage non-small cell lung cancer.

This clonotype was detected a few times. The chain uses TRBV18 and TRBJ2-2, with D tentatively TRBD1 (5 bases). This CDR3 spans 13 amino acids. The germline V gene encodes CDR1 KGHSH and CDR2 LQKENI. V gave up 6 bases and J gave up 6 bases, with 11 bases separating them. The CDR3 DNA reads TGTGCCAGCTCTCAAGGGGCGTCCGGGGAGCTGTTTTTT. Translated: CASSQGASGELFF.

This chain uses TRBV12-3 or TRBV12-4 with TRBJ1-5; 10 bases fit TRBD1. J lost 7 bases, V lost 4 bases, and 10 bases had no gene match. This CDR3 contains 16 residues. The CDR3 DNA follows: TGTGCCAGCAGTTCAGGGACAGGGGTGATCGGACAGCCCCAGCATTTT. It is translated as CASSSGTGVIGQPQHF.

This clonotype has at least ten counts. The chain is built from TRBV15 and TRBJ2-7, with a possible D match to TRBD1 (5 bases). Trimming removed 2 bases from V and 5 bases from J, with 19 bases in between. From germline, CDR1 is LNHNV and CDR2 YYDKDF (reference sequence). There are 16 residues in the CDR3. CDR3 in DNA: TGTGCCACCAGCAGATACCCCACAGGCGGCATGAACGAGCAGTACTTC. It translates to CATSRYPTGGMNEQYF. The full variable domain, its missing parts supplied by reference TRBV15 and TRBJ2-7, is DAMVIQNPRYQVTQFGKPVTLSCSQTLNHNVMYWYQQKSSQAPKLLFHYYDKDFNNEADTPDNFQSRRPNTSFCFLDIRSPGLGDTAMYLCATSRYPTGGMNEQYFGPGTRLTVT.

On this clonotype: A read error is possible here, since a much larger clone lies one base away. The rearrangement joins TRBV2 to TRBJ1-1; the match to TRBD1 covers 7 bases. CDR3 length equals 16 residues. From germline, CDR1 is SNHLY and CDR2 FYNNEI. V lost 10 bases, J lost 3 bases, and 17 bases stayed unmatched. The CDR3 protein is CATLQRDRIEYTEAFF. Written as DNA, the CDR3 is TGTGCCACCCTCCAGAGGGACAGAATTGAGTACACTGAAGCTTTCTTT.

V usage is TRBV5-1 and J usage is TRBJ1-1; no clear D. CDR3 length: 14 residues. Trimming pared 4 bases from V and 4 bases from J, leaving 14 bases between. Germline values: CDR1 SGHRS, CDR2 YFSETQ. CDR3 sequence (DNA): TGCGCCAGCAGCCTCGTGAGGGAGGGCACTGAAGCTTTCTTT. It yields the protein CASSLVREGTEAFF.

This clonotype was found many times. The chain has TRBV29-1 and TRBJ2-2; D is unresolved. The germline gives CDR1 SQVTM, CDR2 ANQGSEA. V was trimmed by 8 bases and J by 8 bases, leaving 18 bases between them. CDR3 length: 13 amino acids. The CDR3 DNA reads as TGCAGCTTCCGAGACACCACCACTGGGGAGCTGTTTTTT. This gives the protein CSFRDTTTGELFF.